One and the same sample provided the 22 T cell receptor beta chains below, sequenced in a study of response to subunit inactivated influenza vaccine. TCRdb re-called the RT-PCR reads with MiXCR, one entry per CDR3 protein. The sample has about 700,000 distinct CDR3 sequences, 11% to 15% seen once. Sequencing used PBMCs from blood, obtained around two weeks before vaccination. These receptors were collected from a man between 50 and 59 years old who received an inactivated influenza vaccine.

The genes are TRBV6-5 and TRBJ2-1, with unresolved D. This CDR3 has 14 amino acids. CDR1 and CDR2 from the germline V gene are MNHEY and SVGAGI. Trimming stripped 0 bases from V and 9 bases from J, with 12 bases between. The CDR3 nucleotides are TGTGCCAGCAGTTACTCGGGCAGCCACGGTGAGCAGTTCTTC. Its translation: CASSYSGSHGEQFF.

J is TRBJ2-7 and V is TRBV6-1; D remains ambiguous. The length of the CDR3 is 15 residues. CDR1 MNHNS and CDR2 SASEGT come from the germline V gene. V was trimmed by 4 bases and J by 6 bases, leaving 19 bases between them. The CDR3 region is CASSADKTSFSEQYF. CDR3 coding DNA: TGTGCCAGCAGTGCCGACAAGACTTCCTTCTCCGAGCAGTACTTC.

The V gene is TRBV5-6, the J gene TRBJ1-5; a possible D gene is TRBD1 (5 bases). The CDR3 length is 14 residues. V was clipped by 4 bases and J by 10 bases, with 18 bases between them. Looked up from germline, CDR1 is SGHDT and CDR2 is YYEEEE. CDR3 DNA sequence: TGTGCCAGCAGCGATCGGGGGGTGTTCAGCCCCCAGCATTTT. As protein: CASSDRGVFSPQHF.

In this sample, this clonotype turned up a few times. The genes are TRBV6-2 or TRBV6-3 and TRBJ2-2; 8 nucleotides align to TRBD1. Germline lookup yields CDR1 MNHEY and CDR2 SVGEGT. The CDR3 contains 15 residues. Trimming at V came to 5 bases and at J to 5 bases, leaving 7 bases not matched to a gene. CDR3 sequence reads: CASSSGQGRTGELFF. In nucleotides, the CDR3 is TGTGCCAGCAGTAGCGGACAGGGAAGGACCGGGGAGCTGTTTTTT.

The CDR3 DNA follows: TGTGCCACCAGTGATTTAGGCAGTCGTGAGACCCAGTACTTC. Protein product: CATSDLGSRETQYF. The rearrangement joins TRBV24-1 to TRBJ2-5; unclear D gene. The V end was cut by 1 base, the J end by 5 bases, with 10 bases between. CDR1 is KGHDR and CDR2 is SFDVKD in the germline V gene. This CDR3 contains 14 residues.

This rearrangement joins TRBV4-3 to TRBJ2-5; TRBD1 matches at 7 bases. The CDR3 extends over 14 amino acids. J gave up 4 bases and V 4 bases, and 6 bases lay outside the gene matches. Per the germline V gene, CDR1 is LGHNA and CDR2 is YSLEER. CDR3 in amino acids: CASSRSRGRETQYF. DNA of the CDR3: TGCGCCAGCAGCCGCTCGAGGGGGCGAGAGACCCAGTACTTC.

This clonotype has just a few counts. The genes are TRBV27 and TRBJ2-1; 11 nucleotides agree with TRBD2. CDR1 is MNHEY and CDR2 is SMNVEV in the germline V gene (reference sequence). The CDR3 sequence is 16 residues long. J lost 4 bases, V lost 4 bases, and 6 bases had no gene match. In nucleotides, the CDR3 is TGTGCCAGCAGTTCATCTGGGACTAGCGGTTACAATGAGCAGTTCTTC. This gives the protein CASSSSGTSGYNEQFF.

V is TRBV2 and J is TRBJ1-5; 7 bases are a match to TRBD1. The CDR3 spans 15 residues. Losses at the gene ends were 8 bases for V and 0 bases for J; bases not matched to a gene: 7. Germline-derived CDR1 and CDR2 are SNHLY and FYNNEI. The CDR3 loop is CASGRQGYSNQPQHF. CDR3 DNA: TGTGCCAGCGGAAGACAGGGTTATAGCAATCAGCCCCAGCATTTT.

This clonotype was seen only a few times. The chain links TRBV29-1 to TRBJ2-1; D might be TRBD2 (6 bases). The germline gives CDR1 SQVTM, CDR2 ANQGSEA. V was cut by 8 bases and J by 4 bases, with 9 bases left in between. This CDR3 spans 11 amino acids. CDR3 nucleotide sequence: TGCAGCACTGGAGGGTACAATGAGCAGTTCTTC. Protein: CSTGGYNEQFF.

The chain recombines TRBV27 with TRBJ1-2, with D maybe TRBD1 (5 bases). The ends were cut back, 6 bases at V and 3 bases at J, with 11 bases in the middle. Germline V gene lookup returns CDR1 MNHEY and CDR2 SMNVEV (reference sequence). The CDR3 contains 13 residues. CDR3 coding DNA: TGTGCCAGCAGGGGGCTAGCAGACTATGGCTACACCTTC. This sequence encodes CASRGLADYGYTF.

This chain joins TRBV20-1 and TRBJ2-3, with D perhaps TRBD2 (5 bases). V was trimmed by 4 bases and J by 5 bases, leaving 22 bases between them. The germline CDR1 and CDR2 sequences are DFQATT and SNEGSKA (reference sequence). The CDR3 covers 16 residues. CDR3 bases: TGCAGTGCTACCAAACTGCCGGCGGGTGTAGGAGATACGCAGTATTTT. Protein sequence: CSATKLPAGVGDTQYF.

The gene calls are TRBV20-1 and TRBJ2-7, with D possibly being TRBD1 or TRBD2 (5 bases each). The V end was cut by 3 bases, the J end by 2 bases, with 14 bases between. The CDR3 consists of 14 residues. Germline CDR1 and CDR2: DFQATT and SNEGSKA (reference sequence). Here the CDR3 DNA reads TGCAGTGCTAGTCGCCGGGACGGTCCCTACGAGCAGTACTTC. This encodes CSASRRDGPYEQYF.

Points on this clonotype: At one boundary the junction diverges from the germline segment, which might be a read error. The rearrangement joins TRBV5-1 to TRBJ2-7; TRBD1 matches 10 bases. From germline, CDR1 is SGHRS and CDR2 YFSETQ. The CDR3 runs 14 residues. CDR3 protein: CASSSGTGTGVGNF. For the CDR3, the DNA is TGCGCCAGCAGCTCCGGGACCGGGACAGGGGTTGGAAACTTC.

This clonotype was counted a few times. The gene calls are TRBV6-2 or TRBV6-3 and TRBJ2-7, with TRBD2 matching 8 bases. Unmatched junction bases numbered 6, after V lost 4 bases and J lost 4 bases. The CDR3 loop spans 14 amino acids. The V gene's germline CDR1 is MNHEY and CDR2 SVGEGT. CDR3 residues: CASSLAGITYEQYF. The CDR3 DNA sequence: TGTGCCAGCAGTTTAGCGGGGATCACGTACGAGCAGTACTTC.

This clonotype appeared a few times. The CDR3: CASSAQTDFAGYTF. The CDR3 DNA reads as TGCGCCAGCAGCGCCCAGACCGATTTCGCGGGCTACACCTTC. The genes are TRBV5-1 and TRBJ1-2; the D is unclear. CDR3 size: 14 residues. V was pared by 4 bases and J by 8 bases, with 18 bases between. In germline, CDR1 is SGHRS, CDR2 YFSETQ. The whole variable domain, remainder taken from reference TRBV5-1 and TRBJ1-2, is KAGVTQTPRYLIKTRGQQVTLSCSPISGHRSVSWYQQTPGQGLQFLFEYFSETQRNKGNFPGRFSGRQFSNSRSEMNVSTLELGDSALYLCASSAQTDFAGYTFGSGTRLTVV.

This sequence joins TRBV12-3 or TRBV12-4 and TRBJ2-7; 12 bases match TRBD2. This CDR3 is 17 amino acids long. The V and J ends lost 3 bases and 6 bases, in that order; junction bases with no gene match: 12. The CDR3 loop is CASSFGALAGGRVEQYF. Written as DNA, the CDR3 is TGTGCCAGCAGTTTCGGGGCACTAGCGGGAGGAAGAGTCGAGCAGTACTTC.

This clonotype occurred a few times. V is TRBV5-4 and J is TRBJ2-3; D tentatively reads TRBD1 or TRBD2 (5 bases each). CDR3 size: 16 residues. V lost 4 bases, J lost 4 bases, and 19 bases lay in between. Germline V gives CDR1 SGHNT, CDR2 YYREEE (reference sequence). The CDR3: CASSPALMSGPDTQYF. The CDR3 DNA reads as TGTGCCAGCAGCCCTGCCTTAATGTCGGGACCAGATACGCAGTATTTT.

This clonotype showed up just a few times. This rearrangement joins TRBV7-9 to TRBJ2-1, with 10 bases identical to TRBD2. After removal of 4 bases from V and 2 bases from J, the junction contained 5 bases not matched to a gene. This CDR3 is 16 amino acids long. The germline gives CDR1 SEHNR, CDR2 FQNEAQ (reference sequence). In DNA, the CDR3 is TGTGCCAGCAGCTCTTATAGCGGGAGGACCTACAATGAGCAGTTCTTC. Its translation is CASSSYSGRTYNEQFF.

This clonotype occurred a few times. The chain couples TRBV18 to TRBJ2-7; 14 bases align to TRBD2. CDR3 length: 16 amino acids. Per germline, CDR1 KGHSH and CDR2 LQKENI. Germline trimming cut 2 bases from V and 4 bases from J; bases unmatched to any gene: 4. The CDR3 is CASSPNGTSGSYEQYF. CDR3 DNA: TGTGCCAGCTCACCAAACGGGACTAGCGGGAGTTACGAGCAGTACTTC.

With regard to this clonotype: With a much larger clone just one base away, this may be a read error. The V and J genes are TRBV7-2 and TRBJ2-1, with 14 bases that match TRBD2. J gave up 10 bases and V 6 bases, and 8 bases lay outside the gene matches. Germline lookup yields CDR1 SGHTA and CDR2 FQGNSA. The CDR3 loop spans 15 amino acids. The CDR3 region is CASSAGTSGRREQFF. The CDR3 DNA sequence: TGTGCCAGCAGTGCCGGGACTAGCGGGAGAAGAGAGCAGTTCTTC.

The CDR3 DNA follows: TGTGCCAGCAGCTTAGCACGTCCTTCCAGGGAAAGGTATAGCAATCAGCCCCAGCATTTT. Amino acid sequence: CASSLARPSRERYSNQPQHF. The rearrangement uses TRBV7-8 and TRBJ1-5, with D possibly being TRBD1 (5 bases). CDR1 is SGHVS and CDR2 is FQNEAQ in the germline V gene. Between the trimmed V and J ends, which lost 0 bases and 0 bases, there was a span of 21 bases. CDR3 size: 20 residues.

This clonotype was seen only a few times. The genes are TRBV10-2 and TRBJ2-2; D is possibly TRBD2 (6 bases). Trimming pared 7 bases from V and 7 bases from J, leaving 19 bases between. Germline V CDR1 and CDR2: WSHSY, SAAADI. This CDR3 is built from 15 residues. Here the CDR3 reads CASNSGTRYSGELFF. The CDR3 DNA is TGCGCCAGCAACTCCGGGACTCGGTACAGCGGGGAGCTGTTTTTT.